This paragraph covers one TCR beta chain sequence. Antigen unknown. This sample includes further DNA sequences coding for the same CDR3. It was tens of millions of PBMCs that unsorted samples used for genomic DNA. This entry belongs to a study of shared clonotypes between healthy human individuals. Study-wide findings and caveats: Apart from blood, nothing was sampled; tissue repertoires likely differ.

Trimming removed 5 bases from V and 2 bases from J; junction bases left unmatched: 3. CDR3 length equals 16 residues. CDR1 KGHSH and CDR2 LQKENI come from the germline V gene. Over several immunoSEQ plates, each subset's genomic DNA was distributed in even portions. Every unsorted PBMC PCR replicate was loaded with 250 to 300 ng DNA, about 30,000 T cell genomes. The data were produced by immunoSEQ multiplex PCR, yet TCRdb's version contains in-frame clones alone and is incomplete. The sample records roughly 500,000 clones, 75% to 85% being singletons. The clonotype originates from a woman aged 40 to 50 in good health. Some clones in this sample may be carry-over from other donors' samples. Sequenced input: PBMCs. The rearrangement uses TRBV18 and TRBJ2-3, with 14 bases lining up with TRBD2. The CDR3 DNA reads TGTGCCAGCTCATCGGGACTAGCGGGGGTCACAGATACGCAGTATTTT. Translated, it gives CASSSGLAGVTDTQYF.